The 10 T cell receptor beta chains in this list originate from one sample, sequenced in a study of early T cells in non-severe SARS-CoV-2 infection. Using its own MiXCR run on the 5' RACE reads, TCRdb lists one record per CDR3 protein. The table shows some 75,000 distinct CDR3 sequences, with roughly 13% occurring only once. The material sequenced was whole blood. The receptors come from an adult who was a healthcare worker with PCR-confirmed SARS-CoV-2 infection or an uninfected control (not recorded which).

A few counts support this clonotype. The chain joins TRBV3-1 to TRBJ2-7, with 10 positions matching TRBD2. There are 13 residues in the CDR3. V lost 3 bases and J lost 7; bases outside the gene matches: 3. Germline CDR1 and CDR2: LGHDT and YNNKEL (reference sequence). In nucleotides, the CDR3 is TGTGCCAGCAGCCAGGGACTAGCGCGGGAGCAGTACTTC. Protein product: CASSQGLAREQYF.

This clonotype was detected only a few times. Written as DNA, the CDR3 is TGTGCCAGCAGCGTAGGTTGGCAACGTCACGAGACCCAGTACTTC. Translated, it gives CASSVGWQRHETQYF. This rearrangement joins TRBV9 to TRBJ2-5; D is ambiguous. CDR3 length: 15 residues. Per germline, CDR1 SGDLS and CDR2 YYNGEE. Deletions cut 0 bases from V and 5 bases from J, with 14 bases between.

This clonotype was counted ten times or more. The gene calls are TRBV7-6 and TRBJ2-5, with D possibly being TRBD1 or TRBD2 (8 bases each). CDR1 and CDR2 from the germline V gene are SGHVS and FNYEAQ. V gave up 2 bases and J gave up 4 bases, with 29 bases separating them. CDR3 size: 20 residues. The CDR3 DNA reads TGTGCCAGCAGCTTAAAGATCAGGGGGCGACTAGCGCCCTCCGGAGAGACCCAGTACTTC. This gives the protein CASSLKIRGRLAPSGETQYF.

This clonotype was seen more than once but under ten times. The V and J genes are TRBV7-9 and TRBJ2-1, with TRBD1 matching 8 bases. The germline V gene has CDR1 SEHNR and CDR2 FQNEAQ (reference sequence). Trimming at V came to 5 bases and at J to 3 bases, leaving 3 bases not matched to a gene. The CDR3 length is 14 residues. CDR3 in amino acids: CASSGQGFYNEQFF. As DNA, the CDR3 is TGTGCCAGCAGCGGACAGGGTTTCTACAATGAGCAGTTCTTC.

The chain employs TRBV5-4 and TRBJ2-1; 16 nucleotides match TRBD2. The ends lost 0 bases at V and 7 bases at J; junction bases unmatched: 10. The length of the CDR3 is 19 residues. Germline CDR1 is SGHNT and CDR2 is YYREEE (reference sequence). The CDR3 protein is CASSLDPGLAGGPGNEQFF. CDR3 sequence (DNA): TGTGCCAGCAGCTTGGATCCGGGACTAGCGGGGGGGCCCGGTAATGAGCAGTTCTTC.

This clonotype came up many times. V and J are TRBV11-2 and TRBJ1-1, with 8 bases identical to TRBD1. The CDR3 totals 16 residues. V shed 4 bases, J shed 11 bases, and the junction held 18 bases outside the gene matches. Germline V gene sequence: CDR1 SGHAT, CDR2 FQNNGV. The chain's CDR3 is CASSYTWPETGDFAFF. The CDR3 region has the DNA TGTGCCAGCAGCTACACATGGCCTGAGACAGGGGACTTCGCTTTCTTT.

The chain employs TRBV20-1 and TRBJ1-4; 8 nucleotides align to TRBD1. J lost 8 bases, V lost 5 bases, and 13 bases had no gene match. The CDR3 loop spans 15 amino acids. CDR1 and CDR2 from the germline V gene are DFQATT and SNEGSKA (reference sequence). CDR3 in amino acids: CSAPAPDRGGEKLFF. The CDR3 DNA reads TGCAGTGCTCCCGCCCCCGACAGGGGTGGAGAAAAACTGTTTTTT.

The V gene is TRBV9, the J gene TRBJ2-7; D is undetermined. This CDR3 is built from 14 residues. Deletions cut 0 bases from V and 4 bases from J, with 11 bases between. Germline V CDR1 and CDR2: SGDLS, YYNGEE. CDR3 DNA sequence: TGTGCCAGCAGCGTAGGAGGTCCTAATTACGAGCAGTACTTC. It is translated as CASSVGGPNYEQYF.

There are a few counts of this clonotype. The chain recombines TRBV11-2 with TRBJ2-1, with a tentative D call TRBD1 (6 bases). V lost 0 bases, J lost 7 bases, and 13 bases lay in between. Germline-derived CDR1 and CDR2 are SGHAT and FQNNGV. This CDR3 contains 15 residues. CDR3 sequence (DNA): TGTGCCAGCAGCTTAGAGGGGGCAGTCGGGAATGAGCAGTTCTTC. Translating it yields CASSLEGAVGNEQFF.

The rearrangement uses TRBV5-6 and TRBJ2-1; 8 nucleotides align to TRBD2. The trim removed 4 bases at V and 10 bases at J, leaving 16 bases unmatched. Per germline, CDR1 SGHDT and CDR2 YYEEEE. The CDR3 is 16 residues long. The DNA for the CDR3 is TGTGCCAGCAGCCCCGTCGGCGGGGGGCCAGCGGGGGAGCAGTTCTTC. It encodes CASSPVGGGPAGEQFF.